One and the same sample provided the 2 T cell receptor beta chains below, sequenced in a study of T-cell memory formation after mild COVID-19. TCRdb recomputed calls from the 5' RACE reads with MiXCR, one row per CDR3 protein. The sample includes under 550,000 distinct CDR3 sequences, roughly 18% of them seen just once. The sample was PBMCs or a T cell subset sorted from them (not recorded which). These receptor sequences come from an adult woman who had mild COVID-19 (a few samples of this study predate the infection). Cell type and time point are not known.

This clonotype was seen more than once but under ten times. The rearrangement links TRBV7-9 to TRBJ1-1; D is unclear. V lost 5 bases and J 11 bases, leaving 12 bases between the germline ends. The CDR3 totals 11 residues. Germline CDR1 SEHNR, CDR2 FQNEAQ (reference sequence). The CDR3 sequence: CASSRYHGAFF. The CDR3 region has the DNA TGTGCCAGCAGCCGGTATCACGGGGCTTTCTTT.

This clonotype came up a few times. The chain couples TRBV7-9 to TRBJ1-1; D is possibly TRBD1 (6 bases). This CDR3 has 13 amino acids. Trimming removed 8 bases at V and 10 bases at J, with 20 bases between. The germline V gene has CDR1 SEHNR and CDR2 FQNEAQ (reference sequence). The CDR3 DNA reads as TGTGCCAGCCTCCCAGCACAGGGCTCGGGAGCTTTCTTT. As protein: CASLPAQGSGAFF.